This entry features one T cell receptor (beta chain) sequence. This record comes from a study of blood T cell repertoires in COVID-19. Looking at the study overall: Collection of acute and convalescent COVID-19 samples took place in the United States, Italy and Spain. From T cells, B-cell-depleted T cells, or PBMCs came the material, which was cDNA or gDNA.

Per the original methods: Reference gene primer amplification in the assay estimated nucleated cell counts. Profiling relied on immunoSEQ multiplex PCR, and the TCRdb table lists in-frame clones only, not all of them. V, J and clone size were drawn from that table, and D and trimming were deduced from the DNA. The profile shows some 46,000 clones, roughly four fifths of them singletons. CDR1 and CDR2 (germline): MNHEY, SVGEGT. There are 14 residues in the CDR3. V dropped 2 bases and J dropped 6; count of bases not matched to a gene: 3. The chain recombines TRBV6-2 or TRBV6-3 with TRBJ1-2; TRBD1 matches at 10 bases. This receptor was taken from a man between 60 and 70 years old with active COVID-19. What was sequenced was peripheral blood. As DNA, the CDR3 is TGTGCCAGCAGTTACGCGACAGGGGGCCATGGCTACACCTTC. It yields the protein CASSYATGGHGYTF.